Following are 13 T cell receptor beta chains from one sample sequenced in a study of T cell repertoires in cytomegalovirus infection. From the reads, TCRdb called clonotypes with MiXCR, one entry per CDR3 protein. The sample records approximately 180,000 distinct CDR3 sequences, roughly 15% being singletons. Specimen: CD8+ T cells from PBMCs. These receptor sequences come from a human donor in good health (CMV status not recorded). Some clones in this sample may be carry-over from other donors' samples.

In its sample, this clonotype was seen a few times. The chain joins TRBV7-8 to TRBJ2-4, with TRBD1 matching over 7 bases. Trimming removed 5 bases from V and 0 bases from J; junction bases left unmatched: 10. Germline V CDR1 and CDR2: SGHVS, FQNEAQ. The CDR3 contains 17 residues. CDR3 DNA: TGTGCCAGCAGCGCCCGACAGGGCCCCATAGCCAAAAACATTCAGTACTTC. Translating gives CASSARQGPIAKNIQYF.

This clonotype has only a few counts. This sequence joins TRBV7-9 and TRBJ1-2; tentative D call: TRBD1 (5 bases). V was clipped by 5 bases and J by 2 bases, with 15 bases between them. The CDR3 is 15 amino acids. Germline loops: CDR1 SEHNR, CDR2 FQNEAQ (reference sequence). Here the CDR3 DNA reads TGTGCCAGCAGCCACGGAGGGGTAATGAACTATGGCTACACCTTC. Residues: CASSHGGVMNYGYTF. Full variable domain (rest looked up from reference TRBV7-9 and TRBJ1-2): DTGVSQNPRHKITKRGQNVTFRCDPISEHNRLYWYRQTLGQGPEFLTYFQNEAQLEKSRLLSDRFSAERPKGSFSTLEIQRTEQGDSAMYLCASSHGGVMNYGYTFGSGTRLTVV.

The V gene is TRBV30, the J gene TRBJ2-3, with D possibly TRBD2 on 6 matching bases. Germline CDR1 is GTSNPN and CDR2 is SVGIG (reference sequence). CDR3 size: 16 residues. Trimming removed 0 bases from V and 4 bases from J, with 17 bases in between. The DNA for the CDR3 is TGTGCCTGGAGTGTAGGGCGGGGCGGGGCGTCAGATACGCAGTATTTT. It is translated as CAWSVGRGGASDTQYF.

This sequence joins TRBV5-1 and TRBJ2-7, with D perhaps given as TRBD1 or TRBD2 (6 bases each). The ends were cut back, 2 bases at V and 3 bases at J, with 12 bases in the middle. The CDR3 spans 14 residues. Germline CDR1 SGHRS, CDR2 YFSETQ. The CDR3 is CASSFRGPDYEQYF. In DNA form, the CDR3 reads TGCGCCAGCAGCTTCCGGGGGCCAGACTACGAGCAGTACTTC.

The V and J genes are TRBV5-4 and TRBJ2-1; D might be TRBD2 (5 bases). Trimming shortened V by 5 bases and J by 4 bases, and 10 bases separated the two germline ends. Germline V gene sequence: CDR1 SGHNT, CDR2 YYREEE (reference sequence). The CDR3 is made up of 13 amino acids. The CDR3: CASRRGLYNEQFF. The CDR3 DNA reads TGTGCCAGCAGGAGAGGGCTTTACAATGAGCAGTTCTTC.

The chain couples TRBV5-6 to TRBJ1-2; D not certain. Germline CDR1 is SGHDT and CDR2 is YYEEEE. The length of the CDR3 is 13 residues. Trimming took off 3 bases at V and 5 bases at J, with 11 bases between the two ends. DNA of the CDR3: TGTGCCAGCAGCTCGGACCTTGAGTATGGCTACACCTTC. Protein: CASSSDLEYGYTF.

There are a few counts of this clonotype. The chain carries TRBV23-1 and TRBJ2-7; maybe TRBD1 (5 bases). TRBV23-1 is an open reading frame, and its role is uncertain. Deletions cut 1 base from V and 2 bases from J, with 9 bases between. The CDR3 has 14 amino acids. CDR3 region: CASSQWGRAYEQYF. The CDR3 DNA is TGCGCCAGCAGTCAATGGGGCAGAGCCTACGAGCAGTACTTC.

The V and J genes are TRBV27 and TRBJ2-7, with a weak D call TRBD1 (5 bases). CDR3 size: 13 residues. Germline values: CDR1 MNHEY, CDR2 SMNVEV (reference sequence). The ends were cut back, 5 bases at V and 6 bases at J, with 14 bases in the middle. As DNA, the CDR3 is TGTGCCAGCAGTATTCAGGGTTCGAGCGAGCAGTACTTC. Its translation: CASSIQGSSEQYF.

The rearrangement joins TRBV7-2 to TRBJ1-2; D unresolved. In germline, CDR1 is SGHTA, CDR2 FQGNSA. CDR3 length equals 16 residues. V dropped 0 bases and J dropped 5 bases, with 16 bases sitting between them. The CDR3 loop is CASSLAPHGRKYGYTF. The CDR3 region has the DNA TGTGCCAGCAGCTTAGCGCCTCACGGACGTAAATATGGCTACACCTTC.

This chain joins TRBV9 and TRBJ2-7, with TRBD1 identical over 9 bases. The length of the CDR3 is 16 residues. J was trimmed by 3 bases and V by 0 bases; bases with no gene match: 7. Germline V CDR1 and CDR2: SGDLS, YYNGEE. The CDR3 is CASSVGRDRVDYEQYF. The DNA of the CDR3 is TGTGCCAGCAGCGTAGGGCGGGACAGGGTTGACTACGAGCAGTACTTC. The full variable domain, rest sourced from reference TRBV9 and TRBJ2-7, is DSGVTQTPKHLITATGQRVTLRCSPRSGDLSVYWYQQSLDQGLQFLIQYYNGEERAKGNILERFSAQQFPDLHSELNLSSLELGDSALYFCASSVGRDRVDYEQYFGPGTRLTVT.

The chain has TRBV6-6 and TRBJ2-7; 9 nucleotides match TRBD2. The trim removed 2 bases at V and 3 bases at J, leaving 5 bases unmatched. Germline V gene lookup returns CDR1 MNHNY and CDR2 SVGAGI (reference sequence). The length of the CDR3 is 15 residues. The CDR3 coding sequence is TGTGCCAGCAGTTACGGGGGTAGCGGGGGCTACGAGCAGTACTTC. It is translated as CASSYGGSGGYEQYF.

This clonotype was observed a handful of times. The DNA for the CDR3 is TGTGCCAGCAGGTCAGGAGCCCGTAGCATTGGCTACACCTTC. Protein: CASRSGARSIGYTF. The chain employs TRBV7-9 and TRBJ1-2, with D unresolved. Germline V gene sequence: CDR1 SEHNR, CDR2 FQNEAQ (reference sequence). CDR3 length equals 14 residues. V shed 6 bases and J shed 7 bases, with 18 bases lying between them.

CDR3 protein: CSADIDRLNTEAFF. CDR3 nucleotides: TGCAGTGCTGATATCGACAGGTTGAACACTGAAGCTTTCTTT. The chain recombines TRBV20-1 with TRBJ1-1, with D possibly being TRBD1 (6 bases). The V gene's germline CDR1 is DFQATT and CDR2 SNEGSKA (reference sequence). The CDR3 contains 14 residues. V was shortened by 5 bases and J by 0 bases, with 13 bases between the two germline ends.